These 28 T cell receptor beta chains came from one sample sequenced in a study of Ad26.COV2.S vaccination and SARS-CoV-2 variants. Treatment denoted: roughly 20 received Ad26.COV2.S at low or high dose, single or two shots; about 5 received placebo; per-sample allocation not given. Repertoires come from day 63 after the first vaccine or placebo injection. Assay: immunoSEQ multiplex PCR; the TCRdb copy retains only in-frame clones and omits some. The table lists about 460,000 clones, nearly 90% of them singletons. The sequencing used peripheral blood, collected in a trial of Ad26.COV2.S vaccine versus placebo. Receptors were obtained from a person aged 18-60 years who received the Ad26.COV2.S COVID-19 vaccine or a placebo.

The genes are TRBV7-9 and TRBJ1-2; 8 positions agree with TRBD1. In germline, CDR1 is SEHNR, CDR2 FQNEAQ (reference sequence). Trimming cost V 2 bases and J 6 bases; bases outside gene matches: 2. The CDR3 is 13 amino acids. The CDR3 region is CASSLQGADGYTF. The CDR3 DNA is TGTGCCAGCAGCTTACAGGGGGCAGATGGCTACACCTTC.

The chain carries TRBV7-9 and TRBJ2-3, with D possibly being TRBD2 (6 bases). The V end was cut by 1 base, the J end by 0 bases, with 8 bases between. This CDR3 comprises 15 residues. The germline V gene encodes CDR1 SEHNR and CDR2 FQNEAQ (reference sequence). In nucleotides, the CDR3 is TGTGCCAGCAGCTTAGGTAGCGGAAGCACAGATACGCAGTATTTT. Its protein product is CASSLGSGSTDTQYF.

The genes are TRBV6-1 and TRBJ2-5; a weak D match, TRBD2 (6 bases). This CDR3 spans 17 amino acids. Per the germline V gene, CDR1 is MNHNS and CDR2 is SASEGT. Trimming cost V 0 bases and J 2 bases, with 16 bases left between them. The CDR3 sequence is CASSEAQLGLTQETQYF. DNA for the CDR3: TGTGCCAGCAGTGAAGCCCAGCTAGGACTAACACAAGAGACCCAGTACTTC.

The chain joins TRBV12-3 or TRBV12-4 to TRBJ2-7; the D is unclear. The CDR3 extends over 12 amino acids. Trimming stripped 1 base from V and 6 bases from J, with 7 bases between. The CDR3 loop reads CASSLVWGEQYF. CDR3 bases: TGTGCCAGCAGTTTAGTGTGGGGCGAGCAGTACTTC.

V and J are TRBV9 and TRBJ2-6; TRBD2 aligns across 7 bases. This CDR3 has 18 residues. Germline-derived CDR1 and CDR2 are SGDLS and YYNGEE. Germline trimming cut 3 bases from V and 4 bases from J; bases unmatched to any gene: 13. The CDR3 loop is CASSAIPTAGRGANVLTF. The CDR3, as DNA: TGTGCCAGCAGCGCCATCCCGACAGCGGGGAGAGGGGCCAACGTCCTGACTTTC. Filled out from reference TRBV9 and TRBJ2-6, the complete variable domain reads DSGVTQTPKHLITATGQRVTLRCSPRSGDLSVYWYQQSLDQGLQFLIQYYNGEERAKGNILERFSAQQFPDLHSELNLSSLELGDSALYFCASSAIPTAGRGANVLTFGAGSRLTVL.

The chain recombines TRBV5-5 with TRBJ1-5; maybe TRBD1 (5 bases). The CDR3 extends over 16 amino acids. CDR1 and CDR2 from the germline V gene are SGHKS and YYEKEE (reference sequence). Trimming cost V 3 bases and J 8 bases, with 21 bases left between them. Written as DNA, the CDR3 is TGTGCCAGCAGCTCGCGCCTAGGGACCGCCAGGGAGCCCCAGCATTTT. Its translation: CASSSRLGTAREPQHF.

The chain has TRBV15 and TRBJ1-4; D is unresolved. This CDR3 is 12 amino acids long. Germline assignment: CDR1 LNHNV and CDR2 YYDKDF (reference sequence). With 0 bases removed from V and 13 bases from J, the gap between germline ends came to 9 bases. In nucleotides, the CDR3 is TGTGCCACCAGCAGAGATCCTTACAGACTGTTTTTT. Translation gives CATSRDPYRLFF.

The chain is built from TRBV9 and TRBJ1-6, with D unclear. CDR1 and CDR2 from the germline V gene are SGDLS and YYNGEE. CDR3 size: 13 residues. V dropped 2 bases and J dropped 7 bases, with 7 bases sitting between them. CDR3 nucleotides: TGTGCCAGCAGCGTCAGCCGAAATTCACCCCTCCACTTT. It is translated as CASSVSRNSPLHF.

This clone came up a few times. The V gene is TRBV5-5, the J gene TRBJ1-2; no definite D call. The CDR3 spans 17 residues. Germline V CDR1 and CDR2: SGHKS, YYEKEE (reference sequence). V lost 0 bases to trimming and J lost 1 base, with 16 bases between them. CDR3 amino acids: CASSLALRTVNNYGYTF. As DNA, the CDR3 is TGTGCCAGCAGCTTGGCCCTCAGGACGGTAAATAACTATGGCTACACCTTC.

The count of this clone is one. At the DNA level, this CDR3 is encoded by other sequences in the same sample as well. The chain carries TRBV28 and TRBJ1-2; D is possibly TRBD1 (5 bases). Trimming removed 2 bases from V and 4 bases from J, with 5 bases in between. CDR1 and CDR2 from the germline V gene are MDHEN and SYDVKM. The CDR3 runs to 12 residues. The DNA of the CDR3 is TGTGCCAGCAGTTTAAGGGGCTATGGCTACACCTTC. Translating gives CASSLRGYGYTF.

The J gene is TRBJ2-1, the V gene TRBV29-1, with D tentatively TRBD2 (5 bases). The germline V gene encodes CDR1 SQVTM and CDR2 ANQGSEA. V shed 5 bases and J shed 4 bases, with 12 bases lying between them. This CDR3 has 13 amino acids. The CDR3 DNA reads TGCAGCGTTCTGCTCGGGGATTACAATGAGCAGTTCTTC. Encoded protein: CSVLLGDYNEQFF.

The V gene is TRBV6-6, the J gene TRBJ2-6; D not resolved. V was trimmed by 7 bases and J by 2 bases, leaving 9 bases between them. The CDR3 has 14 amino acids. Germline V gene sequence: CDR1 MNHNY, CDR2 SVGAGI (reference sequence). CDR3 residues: CASKSDAGANVLTF. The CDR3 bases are TGTGCCAGCAAGTCGGATGCTGGGGCCAACGTCCTGACTTTC.

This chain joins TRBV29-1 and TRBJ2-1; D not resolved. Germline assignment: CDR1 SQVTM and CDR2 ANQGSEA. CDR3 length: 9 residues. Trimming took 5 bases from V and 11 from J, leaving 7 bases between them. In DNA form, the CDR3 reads TGCAGCGTTACTGATCAGCAGTTCTTC. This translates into CSVTDQQFF.

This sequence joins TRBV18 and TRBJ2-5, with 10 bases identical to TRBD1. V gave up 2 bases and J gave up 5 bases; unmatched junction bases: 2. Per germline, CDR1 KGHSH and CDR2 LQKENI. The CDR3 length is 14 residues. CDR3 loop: CASSPRGQGETQYF. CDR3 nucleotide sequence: TGTGCCAGCTCACCAAGGGGACAGGGGGAGACCCAGTACTTC.

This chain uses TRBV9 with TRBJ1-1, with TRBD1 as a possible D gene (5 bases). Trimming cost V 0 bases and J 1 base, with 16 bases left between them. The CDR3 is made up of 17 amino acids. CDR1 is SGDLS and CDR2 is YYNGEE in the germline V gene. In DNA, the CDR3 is TGTGCCAGCAGCGTAGATGCAGGGTCGAGTCCGAACACTGAAGCTTTCTTT. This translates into CASSVDAGSSPNTEAFF.

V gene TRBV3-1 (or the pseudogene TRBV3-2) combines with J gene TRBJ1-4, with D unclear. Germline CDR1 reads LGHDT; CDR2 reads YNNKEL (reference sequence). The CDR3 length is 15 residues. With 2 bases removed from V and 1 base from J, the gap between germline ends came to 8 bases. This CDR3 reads CASSQRSGTNEKLFF. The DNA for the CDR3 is TGTGCCAGCAGCCAAAGATCCGGAACTAATGAAAAACTGTTTTTT.

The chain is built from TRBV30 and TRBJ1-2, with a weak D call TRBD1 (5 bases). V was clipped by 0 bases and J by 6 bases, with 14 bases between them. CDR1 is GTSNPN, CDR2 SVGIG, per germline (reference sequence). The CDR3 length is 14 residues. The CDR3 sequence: CAWSVSVTADGYTF. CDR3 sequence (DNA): TGTGCCTGGAGTGTTAGCGTGACAGCGGATGGCTACACCTTC.

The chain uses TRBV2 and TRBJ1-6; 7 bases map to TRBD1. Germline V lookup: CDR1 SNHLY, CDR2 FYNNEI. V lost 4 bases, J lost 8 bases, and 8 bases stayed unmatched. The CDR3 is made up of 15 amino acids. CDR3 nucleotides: TGTGCCAGCAGTGCACTGACAGGGAGAGATTCACCCCTCCACTTT. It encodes CASSALTGRDSPLHF.

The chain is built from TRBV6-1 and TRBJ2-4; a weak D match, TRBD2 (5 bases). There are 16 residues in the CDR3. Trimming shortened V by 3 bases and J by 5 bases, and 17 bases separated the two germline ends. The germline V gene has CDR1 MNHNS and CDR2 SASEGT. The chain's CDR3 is CASSDREILGENIQYF. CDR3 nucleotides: TGTGCCAGCAGTGACCGGGAAATCCTTGGCGAAAACATTCAGTACTTC.

CDR3 DNA: TGCAGCGTTGAAGTGGGGGGGGAGAAGTACAATGAGCAGTTCTTC. Encoded protein: CSVEVGGEKYNEQFF. The chain combines TRBV29-1 with TRBJ2-1; 7 bases line up with TRBD2. Looked up from germline, CDR1 is SQVTM and CDR2 is ANQGSEA. There are 15 residues in the CDR3. V lost 1 base to trimming and J lost 4 bases; unmatched junction nucleotides: 7.

DNA of the CDR3: TGTGCCAGTAAAAAGAGTCGGGACAGGCCTTACTACACCTTC. It translates to CASKKSRDRPYYTF. The V call is TRBV27, the J call TRBJ1-2; 8 nucleotides align to TRBD1. The CDR3 runs 14 residues. Germline loops: CDR1 MNHEY, CDR2 SMNVEV (reference sequence). Trimming removed 9 bases from V and 10 bases from J; junction bases left unmatched: 16.

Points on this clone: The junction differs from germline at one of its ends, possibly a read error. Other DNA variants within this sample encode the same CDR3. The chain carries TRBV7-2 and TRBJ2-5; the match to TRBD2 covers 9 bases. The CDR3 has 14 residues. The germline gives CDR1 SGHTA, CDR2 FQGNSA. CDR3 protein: CASSLAGSGETQYF. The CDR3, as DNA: TGTGCCAGCAGCCTAGCGGGGTCAGGAGAGACCCAGTACTTC.

The CDR3 nucleotides are TGTGCCAGCAGCTTACTCAACGGATTTATGCAAGGAAACACCATATATTTT. Translating gives CASSLLNGFMQGNTIYF. The rearrangement links TRBV13 to TRBJ1-3; D gene uncertain. The CDR3 runs 17 residues. Germline CDR1 PRHDT, CDR2 FYEKMQ (reference sequence). Deletions cut 2 bases from V and 4 bases from J, with 18 bases between.

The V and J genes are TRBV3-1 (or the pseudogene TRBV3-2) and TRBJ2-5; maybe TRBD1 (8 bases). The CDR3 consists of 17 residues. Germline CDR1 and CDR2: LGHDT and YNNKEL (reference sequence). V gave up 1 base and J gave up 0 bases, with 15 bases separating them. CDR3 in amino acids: CASSQVWTGRDQETQYF. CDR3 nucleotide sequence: TGTGCCAGCAGCCAAGTCTGGACAGGGAGGGACCAAGAGACCCAGTACTTC.

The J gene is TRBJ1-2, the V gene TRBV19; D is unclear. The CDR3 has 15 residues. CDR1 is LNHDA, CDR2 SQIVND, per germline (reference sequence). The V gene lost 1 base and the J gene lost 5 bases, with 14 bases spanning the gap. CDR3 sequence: CASSIAGGANYGYTF. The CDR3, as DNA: TGTGCCAGTAGTATAGCCGGAGGTGCGAATTATGGCTACACCTTC.

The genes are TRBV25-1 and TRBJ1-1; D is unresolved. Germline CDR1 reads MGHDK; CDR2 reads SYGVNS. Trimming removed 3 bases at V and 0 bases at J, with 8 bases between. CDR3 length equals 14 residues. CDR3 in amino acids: CASSDQGMNTEAFF. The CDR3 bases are TGTGCCAGCAGTGATCAAGGTATGAACACTGAAGCTTTCTTT.

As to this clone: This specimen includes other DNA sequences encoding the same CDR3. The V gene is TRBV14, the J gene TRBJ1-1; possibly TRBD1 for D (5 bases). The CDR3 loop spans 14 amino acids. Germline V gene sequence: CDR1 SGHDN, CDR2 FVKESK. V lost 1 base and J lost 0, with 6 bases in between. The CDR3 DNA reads TGTGCCAGCAGCCAAGCAGGGATGAACACTGAAGCTTTCTTT. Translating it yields CASSQAGMNTEAFF.

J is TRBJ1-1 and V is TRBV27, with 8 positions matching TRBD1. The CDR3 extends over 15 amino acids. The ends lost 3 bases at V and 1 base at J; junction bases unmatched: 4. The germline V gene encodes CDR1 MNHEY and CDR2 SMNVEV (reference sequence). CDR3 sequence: CASSFQGAQNTEAFF. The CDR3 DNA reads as TGTGCCAGCAGTTTCCAGGGGGCTCAGAACACTGAAGCTTTCTTT.